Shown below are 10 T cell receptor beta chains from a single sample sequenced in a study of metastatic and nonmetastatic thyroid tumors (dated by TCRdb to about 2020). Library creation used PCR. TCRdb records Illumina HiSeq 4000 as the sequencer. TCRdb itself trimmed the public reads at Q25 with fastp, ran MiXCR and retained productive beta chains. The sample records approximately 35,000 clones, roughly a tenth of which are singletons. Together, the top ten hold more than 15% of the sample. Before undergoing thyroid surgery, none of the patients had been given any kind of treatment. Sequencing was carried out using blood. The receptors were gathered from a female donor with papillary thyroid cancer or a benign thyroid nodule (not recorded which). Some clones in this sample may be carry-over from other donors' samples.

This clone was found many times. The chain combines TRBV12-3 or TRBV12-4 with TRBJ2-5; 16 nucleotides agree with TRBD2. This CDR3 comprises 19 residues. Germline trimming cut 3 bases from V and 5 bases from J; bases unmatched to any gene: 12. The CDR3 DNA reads TGTGCCAGCAGTTTTCAATTGGGACTAGCGGGAGGGCAGGGGGAGACCCAGTACTTC. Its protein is CASSFQLGLAGGQGETQYF.

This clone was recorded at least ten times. Here the CDR3 reads CASSESSVREQYF. CDR3 sequence (DNA): TGCGCCAGCAGTGAGTCTTCAGTCCGGGAGCAGTACTTC. This rearrangement joins TRBV10-2 to TRBJ2-7; D uncertain. V was cut by 0 bases and J by 7 bases, with 10 bases left in between. The CDR3 length is 13 residues. Germline values: CDR1 WSHSY, CDR2 SAAADI.

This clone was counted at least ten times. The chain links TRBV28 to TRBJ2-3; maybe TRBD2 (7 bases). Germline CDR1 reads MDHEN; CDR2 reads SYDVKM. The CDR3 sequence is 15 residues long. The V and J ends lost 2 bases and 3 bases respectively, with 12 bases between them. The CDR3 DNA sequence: TGTGCCAGCAGTTTAGAGGGGGGGGGAACAGATACGCAGTATTTT. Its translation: CASSLEGGGTDTQYF.

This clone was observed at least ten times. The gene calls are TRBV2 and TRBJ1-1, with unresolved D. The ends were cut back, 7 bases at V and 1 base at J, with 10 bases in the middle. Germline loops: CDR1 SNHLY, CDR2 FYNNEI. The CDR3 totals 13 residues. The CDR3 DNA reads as TGTGCCAGCATAGGTGACCAGAACACTGAAGCTTTCTTT. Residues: CASIGDQNTEAFF.

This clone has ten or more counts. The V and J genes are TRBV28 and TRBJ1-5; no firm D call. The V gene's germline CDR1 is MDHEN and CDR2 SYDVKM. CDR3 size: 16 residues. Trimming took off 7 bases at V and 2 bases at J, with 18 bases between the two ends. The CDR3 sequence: CASMSRKAMGNQPQHF. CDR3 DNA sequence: TGTGCCAGCATGAGCAGGAAGGCGATGGGCAATCAGCCCCAGCATTTT.

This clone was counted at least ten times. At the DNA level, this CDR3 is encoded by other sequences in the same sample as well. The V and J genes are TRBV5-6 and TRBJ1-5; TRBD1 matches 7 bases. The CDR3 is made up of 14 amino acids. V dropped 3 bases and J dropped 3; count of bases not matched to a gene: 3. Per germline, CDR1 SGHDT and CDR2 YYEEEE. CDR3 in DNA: TGTGCCAGCAGCTCGGGACAGATCAATCAGCCCCAGCATTTT. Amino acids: CASSSGQINQPQHF.

CDR3 coding DNA: TGTGCCAGCAGCTTAGGGGTGGACCGCTACGAGCAGTACTTC. It yields the protein CASSLGVDRYEQYF. The rearrangement links TRBV7-2 to TRBJ2-7; D unclear. CDR3 length: 14 amino acids. Germline V gene lookup returns CDR1 SGHTA and CDR2 FQGNSA. The ends were cut back, 1 base at V and 3 bases at J, with 10 bases in the middle.

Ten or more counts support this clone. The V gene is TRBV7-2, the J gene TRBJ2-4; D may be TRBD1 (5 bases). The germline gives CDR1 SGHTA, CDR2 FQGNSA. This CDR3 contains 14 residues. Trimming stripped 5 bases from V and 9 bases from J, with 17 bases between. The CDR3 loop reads CASSLGWGESIQYF. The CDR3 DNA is TGTGCCAGCAGCCTTGGATGGGGCGAGAGCATTCAGTACTTC.

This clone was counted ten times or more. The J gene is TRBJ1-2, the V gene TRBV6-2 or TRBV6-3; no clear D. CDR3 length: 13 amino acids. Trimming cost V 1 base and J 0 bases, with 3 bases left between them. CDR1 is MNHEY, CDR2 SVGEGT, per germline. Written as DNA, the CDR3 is TGTGCCAGCAGTTACTGGGCTAACTATGGCTACACCTTC. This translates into CASSYWANYGYTF.

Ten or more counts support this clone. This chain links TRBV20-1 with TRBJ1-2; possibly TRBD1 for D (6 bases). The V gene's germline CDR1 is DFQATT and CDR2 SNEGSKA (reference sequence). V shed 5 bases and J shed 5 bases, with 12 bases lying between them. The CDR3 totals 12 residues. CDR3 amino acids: CSAPRGGYGYTF. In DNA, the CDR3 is TGCAGTGCTCCCCGAGGGGGGTATGGCTACACCTTC.